Shown below are 19 T cell receptor beta chains from a single sample sequenced in a study of shared clonotypes between healthy human individuals. TCRdb's copy holds only in-frame clones and misses some; the assay was immunoSEQ multiplex PCR. This sample has 950,000 to 1,300,000 clones; about 76% occur once, and the top ten carry 1.4%. Specimen: memory CD4+ T cells sorted from blood. Indicated subset: CD45RA-negative fraction. These receptors were obtained from a man aged 18 to 29 in good health.

The chain joins TRBV7-2 to TRBJ1-2; 8 nucleotides match TRBD1. V lost 2 bases to trimming and J lost 3 bases; unmatched junction nucleotides: 14. Per germline, CDR1 SGHTA and CDR2 FQGNSA. The CDR3 runs 18 residues. The DNA of the CDR3 is TGTGCCAGCAGCTTACAGCGGACAGGGATACGTGCAGACTATGGCTACACCTTC. Translation gives CASSLQRTGIRADYGYTF.

The CDR3 DNA is TGCGCCAGCCAGCTTTCCTACGAGCAGTACTTC. The encoded protein is CASQLSYEQYF. This chain connects TRBV5-1 to TRBJ2-7; no firm D call. The CDR3 consists of 11 residues. With 7 bases removed from V and 1 base from J, the gap between germline ends came to 6 bases. From germline, CDR1 is SGHRS and CDR2 YFSETQ. Using reference TRBV5-1 and TRBJ2-7 for the parts outside the CDR3, the full variable domain is KAGVTQTPRYLIKTRGQQVTLSCSPISGHRSVSWYQQTPGQGLQFLFEYFSETQRNKGNFPGRFSGRQFSNSRSEMNVSTLELGDSALYLCASQLSYEQYFGPGTRLTVT.

The chain links TRBV7-3 to TRBJ2-3; weak D call: TRBD2 (7 bases). Trimming pared 3 bases from V and 2 bases from J, leaving 12 bases between. The CDR3 contains 15 residues. The germline CDR1 and CDR2 sequences are SGHTA and FQGTGA. The CDR3, as DNA: TGTGCCAGCAGCTTCCGGGGGGCCTACACAGATACGCAGTATTTT. Residues: CASSFRGAYTDTQYF.

The V gene is TRBV5-4, the J gene TRBJ2-7; no definite D call. The CDR3 runs 10 residues. Germline-derived CDR1 and CDR2 are SGHNT and YYREEE (reference sequence). The V and J ends lost 4 bases and 5 bases respectively, with 4 bases between them. The CDR3 DNA is TGTGCCAGCAGCCCGGACGAGCAGTACTTC. Protein sequence: CASSPDEQYF.

This chain links TRBV5-1 with TRBJ2-7, with D perhaps given as TRBD1 or TRBD2 (6 bases each). This CDR3 contains 15 residues. V shed 4 bases and J shed 4 bases, with 18 bases lying between them. Germline V lookup: CDR1 SGHRS, CDR2 YFSETQ. The CDR3 is CASSLGGGAAYEQYF. Here the CDR3 DNA reads TGCGCCAGCAGCCTCGGAGGGGGAGCGGCTTACGAGCAGTACTTC.

This clone was counted only a few times. DNA of the CDR3: TGTGCCAGCAGGAGAGGGACGGATAATTCACCCCTCCACTTT. Protein: CASRRGTDNSPLHF. The chain links TRBV6-6 to TRBJ1-6; the D gene is possibly TRBD1 (5 bases). Germline values: CDR1 MNHNY, CDR2 SVGAGI (reference sequence). With 6 bases removed from V and 5 bases from J, the gap between germline ends came to 11 bases. The CDR3 totals 14 residues.

The V and J genes are TRBV19 and TRBJ2-5; D is undetermined. There are 16 residues in the CDR3. The germline V gene encodes CDR1 LNHDA and CDR2 SQIVND (reference sequence). V was cut by 1 base and J by 6 bases, with 18 bases left in between. The chain's CDR3 is CASSIVGEKALQTQYF. The CDR3 bases are TGTGCCAGTAGTATAGTCGGAGAAAAAGCCCTGCAGACCCAGTACTTC.

This chain joins TRBV11-2 and TRBJ1-1, with TRBD1 matching over 7 bases. Germline CDR1 reads SGHAT; CDR2 reads FQNNGV. This CDR3 has 14 residues. Trimming at V came to 5 bases and at J to 1 base, leaving 4 bases not matched to a gene. The CDR3 loop is CASSGQAGNTEAFF. CDR3 DNA sequence: TGTGCCAGCAGCGGACAGGCGGGGAACACTGAAGCTTTCTTT.

This clone has just one count. V usage is TRBV27 and J usage is TRBJ2-7; 7 bases agree with TRBD1. V gave up 5 bases and J gave up 3 bases; unmatched junction bases: 7. In germline, CDR1 is MNHEY, CDR2 SMNVEV (reference sequence). CDR3 length: 14 amino acids. The chain's CDR3 is CASSMSRDSYEQYF. DNA of the CDR3: TGTGCCAGCAGTATGTCCCGGGACAGCTACGAGCAGTACTTC.

The chain links TRBV11-2 to TRBJ1-4; tentative D call: TRBD1 (5 bases). The CDR3 is 15 amino acids. Germline V gives CDR1 SGHAT, CDR2 FQNNGV. V dropped 2 bases and J dropped 8 bases, with 15 bases sitting between them. CDR3 nucleotides: TGTGCCAGCAGCTTAAAACCACGGGACGGCGAAAAACTGTTTTTT. Its translation: CASSLKPRDGEKLFF.

This chain connects TRBV19 to TRBJ1-2, with 7 bases lining up with TRBD1. CDR3 length: 14 amino acids. V trimming: 4 bases; J trimming: 8 bases; junction bases outside the gene matches: 10. CDR1 and CDR2 from the germline V gene are LNHDA and SQIVND (reference sequence). CDR3 residues: CASSRADRAEGYTF. CDR3 bases: TGTGCCAGTAGTAGGGCAGACAGGGCGGAAGGCTACACCTTC.

This chain joins TRBV2 and TRBJ1-5; TRBD1 agrees at 7 bases. Looked up from germline, CDR1 is SNHLY and CDR2 is FYNNEI. V gave up 6 bases and J gave up 6 bases; unmatched junction bases: 17. This CDR3 has 17 amino acids. DNA for the CDR3: TGTGCCAGCAGAGGGGGCCGTAGTGGTCCCACTAGTCAGCCCCAGCATTTT. Amino acid sequence: CASRGGRSGPTSQPQHF.

The genes are TRBV7-2 and TRBJ2-3; D tentatively reads TRBD1 or TRBD2 (6 bases each). The CDR3 has 17 amino acids. Germline assignment: CDR1 SGHTA and CDR2 FQGNSA. The V end was cut by 1 base, the J end by 1 base, with 15 bases between. CDR3 loop: CASSLGGAGGRTDTQYF. Here the CDR3 DNA reads TGTGCCAGCAGCTTAGGGGGGGCAGGTGGCCGCACAGATACGCAGTATTTT.

CDR3 loop: CASTGQPGANVLTF. The CDR3 coding sequence is TGTGCCAGCACAGGACAACCCGGGGCCAACGTCCTGACTTTC. V usage is TRBV7-8 and J usage is TRBJ2-6, with a possible D match to TRBD1 (5 bases). This CDR3 has 14 residues. Between the trimmed V and J ends, which lost 7 bases and 4 bases, there was a span of 11 bases. Germline V CDR1 and CDR2: SGHVS, FQNEAQ.

Concerning this clone itself: The DNA is left out, because the CDR3 cannot be placed on it with certainty; the CDR3 is given as TCRdb lists it. V and J are TRBV7-9 and TRBJ2-7; the D call in the table, TRBD1, was not verified against the DNA. CDR1 SEHNR and CDR2 FQNEAQ come from the germline V gene (reference sequence). Both ends counted, the CDR3 spans 14 residues. The CDR3 here is CASSFGEGTPSTDF.

The J gene is TRBJ1-4, the V gene TRBV7-2, with D possibly matching TRBD1 (5 bases). Trimming left V 1 base short and J 8 bases short, with 14 bases between. Germline loops: CDR1 SGHTA, CDR2 FQGNSA. The CDR3 spans 15 residues. DNA of the CDR3: TGTGCCAGCAGCTTAGATCTTGGGGCTCGGGAAAAACTGTTTTTT. Translating gives CASSLDLGAREKLFF.

This chain joins TRBV14 and TRBJ2-3; 8 bases are shared with TRBD1. The J segment lost 4 bases and the V segment lost 1 base, leaving 4 bases of the junction unmatched. This CDR3 is 15 amino acids long. From germline, CDR1 is SGHDN and CDR2 FVKESK. For the CDR3, the DNA is TGTGCCAGCAGCCAAGGACAGGGGTGGGCAGATACGCAGTATTTT. Translation gives CASSQGQGWADTQYF.

The chain couples TRBV30 to TRBJ2-5; 11 nucleotides agree with TRBD2. Germline CDR1 GTSNPN, CDR2 SVGIG (reference sequence). This CDR3 has 14 amino acids. Unmatched junction bases numbered 2, after V lost 2 bases and J lost 3 bases. CDR3 in amino acids: CAWSTSGSKETQYF. CDR3 nucleotides: TGTGCCTGGAGTACTAGCGGGAGTAAAGAGACCCAGTACTTC.

The V call is TRBV18, the J call TRBJ2-1; D not certain. Between the trimmed V and J ends, which lost 3 bases and 8 bases, there was a span of 8 bases. The germline V gene encodes CDR1 KGHSH and CDR2 LQKENI. The CDR3 is 12 residues long. CDR3 in amino acids: CASSPAGYEQFF. CDR3 in DNA: TGTGCCAGCTCACCCGCCGGCTATGAGCAGTTCTTC.